This record looks at one T cell receptor (beta chain) sequence and its context. The age range of participants was about 18 to 100 years, with residence in about two dozen US areas. Each participant's cohort was designated according to participant-reported clinical history. V was shortened by 7 bases and J by 4 bases, with 23 bases between the two germline ends. The germline V gene has CDR1 SQVTM and CDR2 ANQGSEA. The CDR3 sequence is 15 residues long. These data come from a study of blood T cell repertoires in COVID-19. Turning to the study itself: In each case, the material was cDNA or gDNA derived from T cells, B-cell-depleted T cells, or PBMCs.

Repertoires were generated with immunoSEQ multiplex PCR, while TCRdb's copy carries only in-frame clones and drops some. The sample includes under 500,000 clones, nearly 90% of them seen just once. Input material: PBMCs or T cells enriched from blood (not recorded which). The TCR comes from a woman between 18 and 29 years old with acute COVID-19. The chain has TRBV29-1 and TRBJ2-7, with D hard to call. CDR3: CSGSLPSPDGYEQYF. The DNA of the CDR3 is TGCAGCGGATCACTACCTTCCCCGGATGGGTACGAGCAGTACTTC.